The 10 T cell receptor beta chains below were found in one sample sequenced in a study of shared clonotypes between healthy human individuals. Only in-frame clones appear in the TCRdb table, and some are missing; sequencing was by immunoSEQ multiplex PCR. The top ten clones hold 0.36% of a sample with around 1.4 million clones, around 98.5% of them seen once. The sample was naive CD4+ T cells sorted from blood. Specified subset: CD45RA+ positively selected. These receptors all come from a man aged 25-45 years in good health.

This chain connects TRBV5-8 to TRBJ1-4; TRBD1 might be the D (5 bases). V was pared by 5 bases and J by 5 bases, with 19 bases between. The CDR3 is made up of 16 amino acids. CDR1 is SGHTS, CDR2 YDEGEE, per germline. CDR3 nucleotides: TGTGCCAGCAGAAGGGCAGGGCGGGTGAAGAATGAAAAACTGTTTTTT. It encodes CASRRAGRVKNEKLFF.

The CDR3: CASRVDRGYSGANVLTF. In DNA form, the CDR3 reads TGTGCCAGTCGGGTGGACAGGGGCTACTCTGGGGCCAACGTCCTGACTTTC. This rearrangement joins TRBV19 to TRBJ2-6, with TRBD1 matching 9 bases. This CDR3 region has 17 residues. CDR1 and CDR2 from the germline V gene are LNHDA and SQIVND (reference sequence). With V trimmed by 8 bases and J by 0 bases, 8 bases remained unmatched.

V usage is TRBV2 and J usage is TRBJ1-5; D not resolved. The germline V gene has CDR1 SNHLY and CDR2 FYNNEI. Trimming removed 6 bases from V and 7 bases from J, with 22 bases in between. The CDR3 loop spans 16 amino acids. The DNA for the CDR3 is TGTGCCAGCAGCTCCCAACGAGCCGCCTCGGGGCAGCCCCAGCATTTT. Protein: CASSSQRAASGQPQHF.

This clone was found once. The genes are TRBV28 and TRBJ2-7; no firm D call. CDR1 MDHEN and CDR2 SYDVKM come from the germline V gene. The CDR3 extends over 13 amino acids. Trimming left V 7 bases short and J 0 bases short, with 10 bases between. The CDR3 DNA follows: TGTGCCAGCATTCAGCCTAGCTCCTACGAGCAGTACTTC. Translating gives CASIQPSSYEQYF.

The CDR3 DNA is TGTGCCAGCAGTCCTTGGCACGGATACGAGCAGTACTTC. This codes for CASSPWHGYEQYF. The rearrangement uses TRBV6-5 and TRBJ2-7; no clear D. Between the trimmed V and J ends, which lost 5 bases and 4 bases, there was a span of 12 bases. The CDR3 sequence is 13 residues long. Germline V lookup: CDR1 MNHEY, CDR2 SVGAGI.

The chain joins TRBV11-3 to TRBJ1-1; D is uncertain. Germline V gene sequence: CDR1 SGHNT, CDR2 YENEEA. V lost 2 bases and J 4 bases, leaving 8 bases between the germline ends. This CDR3 has 13 amino acids. This CDR3 is CASSLSSSTEAFF. Written as DNA, the CDR3 is TGTGCCAGCAGCTTATCATCGAGCACTGAAGCTTTCTTT.

The chain links TRBV28 to TRBJ2-4; 9 bases map to TRBD1. There are 15 residues in the CDR3. Germline V CDR1 and CDR2: MDHEN, SYDVKM. V trimming: 5 bases; J trimming: 7 bases; junction bases outside the gene matches: 9. The DNA for the CDR3 is TGTGCCAGCAGTGGCTCCGGGACAGGGATGAACATTCAGTACTTC. Amino acid sequence: CASSGSGTGMNIQYF.

The genes are TRBV29-1 and TRBJ2-1; D gene uncertain. The CDR3 is 13 residues long. V was cut by 7 bases and J by 0 bases, with 10 bases left in between. Germline loops: CDR1 SQVTM, CDR2 ANQGSEA. CDR3 bases: TGCAGCGGATCATCAAGCTCCTACAATGAGCAGTTCTTC. Its translation: CSGSSSSYNEQFF.

The V and J genes are TRBV14 and TRBJ1-5; D remains unclear. CDR1 SGHDN and CDR2 FVKESK come from the germline V gene. Trimming took off 1 base at V and 6 bases at J, with 4 bases between the two ends. This CDR3 region has 12 residues. The CDR3 region is CASSQGRQPQHF. The CDR3 DNA follows: TGTGCCAGCAGCCAAGGGCGTCAGCCCCAGCATTTT.

The chain joins TRBV29-1 to TRBJ2-1, with D possibly matching TRBD2 (6 bases). V was clipped by 8 bases and J by 8 bases, with 22 bases between them. The CDR3 is 14 amino acids. Germline CDR1 and CDR2: SQVTM and ANQGSEA. The CDR3 sequence is CSLSKTSFIDEQFF. Written as DNA, the CDR3 is TGCAGCCTGTCGAAGACTAGTTTCATCGATGAGCAGTTCTTC.